This section outlines one T cell receptor beta chain sequence together with its context. The V gene end was trimmed by 3 bases and the J gene end by 8 bases; junction bases not matched to a gene: 17. The CDR3 extends over 18 amino acids. CDR1 and CDR2 (germline): LGHNA, YSLEER. TCRdb re-called the 5' RACE reads through MiXCR, storing one row per CDR3 protein. This sample has hundreds of thousands of distinct CDR3 sequences, with 21% found just once. The data were obtained in a study of identical twins. This same sample was also taken into another study, of T cells expressing NK-cell markers.

The chain combines TRBV4-3 with TRBJ2-1, with TRBD2 identical over 9 bases. Sequencing used PBMCs. This clonotype was sampled from a woman younger than 30 in good health. The CDR3 coding sequence is TGCGCCAGCAGCCAGAGGAAGGGGCTAGCGGGACGTCTCTATGAGCAGTTCTTC. Residues: CASSQRKGLAGRLYEQFF.